This passage covers 28 T cell receptor beta chains from one sample sequenced in a study of CD8 T cells in Susac syndrome. Random hexamers were used to reverse transcribe about 0.5 to 1 ug of RNA. TCRdb itself ran the immunoSEQ multiplex PCR reads through MiXCR, one entry per CDR3 protein. The profile shows roughly 120,000 distinct CDR3 sequences, around 94% of them singletons. Material for sequencing was CD4+ T cells from PBMCs. The receptors derive from a human donor in good health.

The V gene is TRBV29-1, the J gene TRBJ2-1; 9 bases fit TRBD2. Germline assignment: CDR1 SQVTM and CDR2 ANQGSEA. The CDR3 is 12 residues long. V shed 4 bases and J 9 bases; nucleotides not matched to a gene: 4. CDR3 nucleotide sequence: TGCAGCGTTGGAGTAGCGGGAGTTGAGCAGTTCTTC. Its protein is CSVGVAGVEQFF.

V and J are TRBV29-1 and TRBJ2-6; D is ambiguous. Germline CDR1 is SQVTM and CDR2 is ANQGSEA. Trimming took off 7 bases at V and 4 bases at J, with 11 bases between the two ends. This CDR3 is built from 13 residues. The CDR3, as DNA: TGCAGCGCCTACCTCCGGGGGGCCAACGTCCTGACTTTC. Amino acids: CSAYLRGANVLTF.

The genes are TRBV11-3 and TRBJ2-7; D is unclear. CDR1 SGHNT and CDR2 YENEEA come from the germline V gene. There are 14 residues in the CDR3. V lost 0 bases to trimming and J lost 3 bases, with 9 bases between them. CDR3 sequence: CASSLESQGYEQYF. CDR3 bases: TGTGCCAGCAGCTTAGAGTCACAAGGCTACGAGCAGTACTTC.

The chain employs TRBV25-1 and TRBJ2-7; D not certain. Trimming left V 4 bases short and J 3 bases short, with 4 bases between. Germline loops: CDR1 MGHDK, CDR2 SYGVNS. The CDR3 sequence is 11 residues long. CDR3 loop: CASSGIYEQYF. For the CDR3, the DNA is TGTGCCAGCAGTGGGATCTACGAGCAGTACTTC.

The V and J genes are TRBV29-1 and TRBJ1-1; maybe TRBD1 (6 bases). V lost 6 bases to trimming and J lost 1 base, with 15 bases between them. Germline assignment: CDR1 SQVTM and CDR2 ANQGSEA. The CDR3 spans 14 residues. This CDR3 reads CSVGARGSNTEAFF. Written as DNA, the CDR3 is TGCAGCGTGGGGGCCAGGGGATCGAACACTGAAGCTTTCTTT.

The rearrangement uses TRBV19 and TRBJ2-1; D gene ambiguous. Germline CDR1 is LNHDA and CDR2 is SQIVND (reference sequence). The CDR3 covers 16 residues. V lost 3 bases and J 4 bases, leaving 16 bases between the germline ends. CDR3 amino acids: CASSISQVPMYNEQFF. The CDR3 nucleotides are TGTGCCAGTAGTATCAGTCAGGTACCGATGTACAATGAGCAGTTCTTC.

CDR3 loop: CASSLNRGRFNTEAFF. The DNA of the CDR3 is TGTGCCAGCAGCTTGAACAGGGGGCGATTTAACACTGAAGCTTTCTTT. V usage is TRBV5-6 and J usage is TRBJ1-1; TRBD1 agrees at 9 bases. The CDR3 is 16 residues long. V shed 1 base and J 2 bases; nucleotides not matched to a gene: 6. CDR1 is SGHDT, CDR2 YYEEEE, per germline.

This chain links TRBV20-1 with TRBJ2-7, with 7 bases that match TRBD1. With 0 bases clipped from V and 0 bases from J, the junction kept 8 bases outside the gene matches. Germline CDR1 reads DFQATT; CDR2 reads SNEGSKA (reference sequence). The CDR3 has 16 residues. CDR3 amino acids: CSARDPDRAYSYEQYF. The CDR3 bases are TGCAGTGCTAGAGATCCCGACAGGGCGTACTCCTACGAGCAGTACTTC.

This chain uses TRBV5-4 with TRBJ1-4; 7 positions agree with TRBD1. The CDR3 is 15 residues long. Germline V gene lookup returns CDR1 SGHNT and CDR2 YYREEE (reference sequence). Unmatched junction bases numbered 5, after V lost 4 bases and J lost 2 bases. For the CDR3, the DNA is TGTGCCAGCAGCCCCGTGGGACAGACTAATGAAAAACTGTTTTTT. Amino acid sequence: CASSPVGQTNEKLFF. The whole variable domain, filled in from reference TRBV5-4 and TRBJ1-4, reads ETGVTQSPTHLIKTRGQQVTLRCSSQSGHNTVSWYQQALGQGPQFIFQYYREEENGRGNFPPRFSGLQFPNYSSELNVNALELDDSALYLCASSPVGQTNEKLFFGSGTQLSVL.

This clonotype appeared once. The chain carries TRBV7-9 and TRBJ2-2, with D tentatively TRBD2 (5 bases). This CDR3 spans 15 amino acids. V lost 1 base, J lost 4 bases, and 10 bases lay in between. Germline assignment: CDR1 SEHNR and CDR2 FQNEAQ (reference sequence). The CDR3 DNA reads as TGTGCCAGCAGCTTAGATCGCCGGGGCACCGGGGAGCTGTTTTTT. It encodes CASSLDRRGTGELFF.

V is TRBV5-1 and J is TRBJ2-3; 10 positions match TRBD2. The CDR3 totals 17 residues. Germline V gene data show CDR1 as SGHRS and CDR2 as YFSETQ. Losses at the gene ends were 0 bases for V and 6 bases for J; bases not matched to a gene: 10. The CDR3 here is CASSLGVVAGGEDTQYF. For the CDR3, the DNA is TGCGCCAGCAGCTTGGGGGTCGTAGCGGGAGGAGAGGATACGCAGTATTTT.

The chain uses TRBV7-2 and TRBJ2-5; D unclear. V was shortened by 0 bases and J by 5 bases, with 10 bases between the two germline ends. The CDR3 has 14 amino acids. Germline-derived CDR1 and CDR2 are SGHTA and FQGNSA. The CDR3 region has the DNA TGTGCCAGCAGCTTAGCGAGGAGAATGGAGACCCAGTACTTC. Translated: CASSLARRMETQYF.

The chain's CDR3 is CSASPYGRLNTEAFF. CDR3 bases: TGCAGTGCTAGCCCGTACGGGCGGCTAAACACTGAAGCTTTCTTT. The genes are TRBV20-1 and TRBJ1-1, with D hard to call. V was cut by 3 bases and J by 2 bases, with 16 bases left in between. The germline V gene has CDR1 DFQATT and CDR2 SNEGSKA (reference sequence). The CDR3 is 15 residues long.

The chain has TRBV3-1 and TRBJ1-1; TRBD1 is a possible D gene (6 bases). CDR1 and CDR2 (germline): LGHDT, YNNKEL (reference sequence). The V and J ends lost 5 bases and 2 bases respectively, with 12 bases between them. The CDR3 loop spans 14 amino acids. The CDR3 bases are TGTGCCAGCAGCTACAAGGGGGGAAACACTGAAGCTTTCTTT. Translation: CASSYKGGNTEAFF.

This chain uses TRBV20-1 with TRBJ2-5; 10 bases align to TRBD2. This CDR3 is 14 amino acids long. V was pared by 2 bases and J by 5 bases, with 5 bases of the junction left unmatched. Per the germline V gene, CDR1 is DFQATT and CDR2 is SNEGSKA (reference sequence). CDR3 amino acids: CSARFLAGDETQYF. The DNA for the CDR3 is TGCAGTGCTAGATTTCTAGCGGGAGATGAGACCCAGTACTTC.

The genes are TRBV2 and TRBJ1-6, with D uncertain. Germline V gives CDR1 SNHLY, CDR2 FYNNEI. CDR3 size: 13 residues. V was clipped by 4 bases and J by 7 bases, with 8 bases between them. The CDR3 sequence: CASSVAENSPLHF. Here the CDR3 DNA reads TGTGCCAGCAGTGTAGCGGAAAATTCACCCCTCCACTTT.

The V gene is TRBV11-2, the J gene TRBJ2-4; TRBD2 matches 11 bases. Trimming cost V 3 bases and J 5 bases; bases outside gene matches: 6. The CDR3 totals 16 residues. Germline CDR1 reads SGHAT; CDR2 reads FQNNGV. The CDR3 DNA follows: TGTGCCAGCAGCTTCGGACTAGCGGGCTTCCAAAACATTCAGTACTTC. It codes for CASSFGLAGFQNIQYF.

This chain connects TRBV30 to TRBJ1-2, with D possibly being TRBD1 (6 bases). Trimming shortened V by 6 bases and J by 8 bases, and 19 bases separated the two germline ends. The CDR3 sequence is 13 residues long. Germline lookup yields CDR1 GTSNPN and CDR2 SVGIG (reference sequence). CDR3 residues: CACKTGADVGYTF. The CDR3 DNA is TGTGCCTGTAAGACAGGAGCTGATGTCGGCTACACCTTC.

V usage is TRBV5-1 and J usage is TRBJ2-4; either TRBD1 or TRBD2 may supply D (5 bases each). Germline-derived CDR1 and CDR2 are SGHRS and YFSETQ. This CDR3 spans 15 amino acids. With 2 bases removed from V and 5 bases from J, the gap between germline ends came to 14 bases. CDR3 amino acids: CASSFSWGRENIQYF. CDR3 nucleotides: TGCGCCAGCAGCTTCTCTTGGGGGAGAGAAAACATTCAGTACTTC.

The chain's CDR3 is CASKSNTEAFF. The CDR3 DNA reads as TGTGCCAGCAAGTCGAACACTGAAGCTTTCTTT. V gene TRBV3-1 combines with J gene TRBJ1-1; D call uncertain. This CDR3 spans 11 amino acids. Per the germline V gene, CDR1 is LGHDT and CDR2 is YNNKEL (reference sequence). With 7 bases removed from V and 1 base from J, the gap between germline ends came to 4 bases. The full variable domain, its missing parts supplied by reference TRBV3-1 and TRBJ1-1, is DTAVSQTPKYLVTQMGNDKSIKCEQNLGHDTMYWYKQDSKKFLKIMFSYNNKELIINETVPNRFSPKSPDKAHLNLHINSLELGDSAVYFCASKSNTEAFFGQGTRLTVV.

The chain joins TRBV10-3 to TRBJ2-5, with 8 bases lining up with TRBD2. Trimming cost V 0 bases and J 5 bases; bases outside gene matches: 17. CDR1 is ENHRY and CDR2 is SYGVKD in the germline V gene. The length of the CDR3 is 19 residues. The CDR3 sequence is CAISESFGGPSGPSETQYF. CDR3 coding DNA: TGTGCCATCAGTGAGTCATTTGGTGGGCCTAGCGGGCCCTCGGAGACCCAGTACTTC.

The gene calls are TRBV7-8 and TRBJ1-5; unclear D gene. Germline V lookup: CDR1 SGHVS, CDR2 FQNEAQ. V was shortened by 2 bases and J by 5 bases, with 7 bases between the two germline ends. This CDR3 region has 13 residues. CDR3 DNA sequence: TGTGCCAGCAGCTTAAAGGCGGATCAGCCCCAGCATTTT. It translates to CASSLKADQPQHF.

The chain is built from TRBV11-2 and TRBJ1-3, with a possible D match to TRBD1 (5 bases). Germline CDR1 is SGHAT and CDR2 is FQNNGV. Trimming pared 3 bases from V and 5 bases from J, leaving 8 bases between. CDR3 length equals 13 residues. The CDR3, as DNA: TGTGCCAGCAGCTTGGGACCGAGAAACACCATATATTTT. Amino acid sequence: CASSLGPRNTIYF. The full variable domain, completed using reference TRBV11-2 and TRBJ1-3, is EAGVAQSPRYKIIEKRQSVAFWCNPISGHATLYWYQQILGQGPKLLIQFQNNGVVDDSQLPKDRFSAERLKGVDSTLKIQPAKLEDSAVYLCASSLGPRNTIYFGEGSWLTVV.

This clonotype occurred a few times. The J gene is TRBJ2-7, the V gene TRBV23-1; D is possibly TRBD1 or TRBD2 (5 bases each). TRBV23-1 is identified as an open reading frame with a role that is uncertain. The CDR3 runs 17 residues. V dropped 1 base and J dropped 2 bases, with 18 bases sitting between them. CDR3 nucleotide sequence: TGCGCCAGCAGTCAATTAGGCAAGGGACGCCCGCCCTACGAGCAGTACTTC. Translation: CASSQLGKGRPPYEQYF.

The chain carries TRBV9 and TRBJ1-5; D remains ambiguous. This CDR3 has 15 residues. In germline, CDR1 is SGDLS, CDR2 YYNGEE. With 4 bases removed from V and 8 bases from J, the gap between germline ends came to 19 bases. The CDR3 here is CASSPTWGSTEPQHF. CDR3 nucleotides: TGTGCCAGCAGCCCTACGTGGGGATCTACGGAGCCCCAGCATTTT.

The rearrangement uses TRBV7-9 and TRBJ2-7, with TRBD1 matching over 7 bases. The junction had 10 bases not matched to a gene; V was cut back by 2 bases and J by 3 bases. This CDR3 comprises 16 residues. CDR1 is SEHNR and CDR2 is FQNEAQ in the germline V gene (reference sequence). The CDR3: CASSLQGGDRVYEQYF. The DNA for the CDR3 is TGTGCCAGCAGCTTACAAGGAGGTGACAGGGTCTACGAGCAGTACTTC. Full variable domain (remainder filled in from reference TRBV7-9 and TRBJ2-7): DTGVSQNPRHKITKRGQNVTFRCDPISEHNRLYWYRQTLGQGPEFLTYFQNEAQLEKSRLLSDRFSAERPKGSFSTLEIQRTEQGDSAMYLCASSLQGGDRVYEQYFGPGTRLTVT.

This rearrangement joins TRBV18 to TRBJ2-5; 11 bases match TRBD1. CDR3 length: 15 amino acids. Germline V gives CDR1 KGHSH, CDR2 LQKENI. Trimming at V came to 3 bases and at J to 5 bases, leaving 5 bases not matched to a gene. The CDR3 here is CASSPRTGGEETQYF. The CDR3 DNA follows: TGTGCCAGCTCACCCCGGACAGGGGGCGAGGAGACCCAGTACTTC.

V gene TRBV5-1 combines with J gene TRBJ2-7; D ambiguous. V was trimmed by 0 bases and J by 4 bases, leaving 11 bases between them. Germline-derived CDR1 and CDR2 are SGHRS and YFSETQ. CDR3 length: 14 residues. The CDR3 loop reads CASSLDPELYEQYF. The DNA of the CDR3 is TGCGCCAGCAGCTTGGACCCCGAGCTATACGAGCAGTACTTC. The entire variable domain, with the rest obtained from reference TRBV5-1 and TRBJ2-7, is as follows: KAGVTQTPRYLIKTRGQQVTLSCSPISGHRSVSWYQQTPGQGLQFLFEYFSETQRNKGNFPGRFSGRQFSNSRSEMNVSTLELGDSALYLCASSLDPELYEQYFGPGTRLTVT.